The 27 T cell receptor beta chains below come from one sample, sequenced in a study of cytomegalovirus exposure and HLA in healthy donors. The PCR employed 60 Vbeta primers together with 13 Jbeta primers. Some clones are missing from TCRdb's copy, which holds only in-frame ones; the method was immunoSEQ multiplex PCR. The profile shows 200,000 to 250,000 clones, just over 75% of them singletons. The sample comprised PBMCs. All receptors come from a woman aged 55-70 years in good health and CMV-seropositive.

This clone was seen once. The J gene is TRBJ2-7, the V gene TRBV6-6; D remains unclear. V gave up 0 bases and J gave up 2 bases, with 11 bases separating them. CDR3 length equals 15 residues. The germline gives CDR1 MNHNY, CDR2 SVGAGI (reference sequence). The CDR3 here is CASSYSTQFPYEQYF. The CDR3 bases are TGTGCCAGCAGTTACTCGACACAATTTCCCTACGAGCAGTACTTC.

V is TRBV2 and J is TRBJ1-4; 8 nucleotides align to TRBD1. After removal of 5 bases from V and 3 bases from J, the junction contained 5 bases not matched to a gene. The V gene's germline CDR1 is SNHLY and CDR2 FYNNEI. The CDR3 totals 15 residues. The CDR3 protein is CASSPLQGANEKLFF. The CDR3 coding sequence is TGTGCCAGCAGTCCTCTACAGGGGGCTAATGAAAAACTGTTTTTT.

The chain has TRBV11-2 and TRBJ1-5; D is undetermined. The ends were cut back, 0 bases at V and 2 bases at J, with 14 bases in the middle. The CDR3 sequence is 17 residues long. The germline CDR1 and CDR2 sequences are SGHAT and FQNNGV. CDR3 region: CASSLDGFSIGNQPQHF. The CDR3 nucleotides are TGTGCCAGCAGCTTAGACGGGTTCTCGATTGGCAATCAGCCCCAGCATTTT.

The chain joins TRBV10-3 to TRBJ2-3; D is ambiguous. CDR1 and CDR2 (germline): ENHRY, SYGVKD. The ends were cut back, 3 bases at V and 4 bases at J, with 2 bases in the middle. The CDR3 totals 11 residues. This CDR3 is CAISDADTQYF. The CDR3 DNA sequence: TGTGCCATCAGTGACGCAGATACGCAGTATTTT.

This clone occurred once. The chain recombines TRBV19 with TRBJ1-1; D uncertain. Germline V gives CDR1 LNHDA, CDR2 SQIVND (reference sequence). V lost 6 bases to trimming and J lost 2 bases, with 13 bases between them. CDR3 length equals 14 residues. CDR3: CASSPGFRNTEAFF. The CDR3 region has the DNA TGTGCCAGTAGCCCGGGGTTCCGCAACACTGAAGCTTTCTTT.

The V call is TRBV2, the J call TRBJ2-2; TRBD1 agrees at 7 bases. Germline V gene lookup returns CDR1 SNHLY and CDR2 FYNNEI. The CDR3 runs 15 residues. With 7 bases clipped from V and 7 bases from J, the junction kept 12 bases outside the gene matches. The DNA for the CDR3 is TGTGCCAGCACTTCGGGGCAGGGGGTAGGCGGGGAGCTGTTTTTT. This codes for CASTSGQGVGGELFF.

Note on this clone: One end of the junction varies from germline; a read error may be responsible. The chain employs TRBV6-1 and TRBJ2-5; 11 bases agree with TRBD1. Per germline, CDR1 MNHNS and CDR2 SASEGT. The CDR3 has 16 amino acids. The CDR3 DNA reads TGTGCCAGCGGTGAAGAATGGACAGGGGGCGGTGAGACCCGGTACTTC. Its translation: CASGEEWTGGGETRYF.

This chain links TRBV30 with TRBJ2-1; 7 positions agree with TRBD2. The germline CDR1 and CDR2 sequences are GTSNPN and SVGIG (reference sequence). The CDR3 extends over 12 amino acids. CDR3 loop: CATSEQGYEQFF. The CDR3 DNA is TGTGCTACTAGCGAGCAGGGCTATGAGCAGTTCTTC.

This rearrangement joins TRBV6-4 to TRBJ1-1, with 7 bases matching TRBD1. The V and J ends lost 0 bases and 1 base, in that order; junction bases with no gene match: 2. Germline-derived CDR1 and CDR2 are MRHNA and SNTAGT. This CDR3 spans 15 amino acids. In DNA form, the CDR3 reads TGTGCCAGCAGTGACTCGCCAGGGGGGAACACTGAAGCTTTCTTT. Protein product: CASSDSPGGNTEAFF.

The chain has TRBV28 and TRBJ1-1; D gene ambiguous. The germline V and J ends were trimmed by 10 bases and 0 bases, with 12 bases remaining between them. The CDR3 is 13 amino acids. Germline V CDR1 and CDR2: MDHEN, SYDVKM. Here the CDR3 reads CATLGLVNTEAFF. The CDR3 DNA sequence: TGTGCCACCCTCGGTTTAGTGAACACTGAAGCTTTCTTT.

The chain combines TRBV6-5 with TRBJ2-7; weak D call: TRBD2 (6 bases). CDR3 length: 12 residues. The V gene lost 6 bases and the J gene lost 7 bases, with 13 bases spanning the gap. Germline values: CDR1 MNHEY, CDR2 SVGAGI. The CDR3, as DNA: TGTGCCAGCAGCCGCGGAGGGAGGGAGCAGTACTTC. Translating gives CASSRGGREQYF.

The chain uses TRBV5-4 and TRBJ2-1; 7 nucleotides match TRBD2. Germline trimming cut 3 bases from V and 8 bases from J; bases unmatched to any gene: 14. The CDR3 length is 16 residues. Germline-derived CDR1 and CDR2 are SGHNT and YYREEE (reference sequence). CDR3 DNA sequence: TGTGCCAGCAGCTATAGGACTAGGGATAGAAGGGATGAGCAGTTCTTC. This gives the protein CASSYRTRDRRDEQFF. The full variable domain, with the rest looked up from reference TRBV5-4 and TRBJ2-1, is ETGVTQSPTHLIKTRGQQVTLRCSSQSGHNTVSWYQQALGQGPQFIFQYYREEENGRGNFPPRFSGLQFPNYSSELNVNALELDDSALYLCASSYRTRDRRDEQFFGPGTRLTVL.

V is TRBV28 and J is TRBJ2-1; 16 bases fit TRBD2. After removal of 5 bases from V and 7 bases from J, the junction contained 5 bases not matched to a gene. The germline V gene encodes CDR1 MDHEN and CDR2 SYDVKM. The CDR3 has 16 amino acids. As DNA, the CDR3 is TGTGCCAGCAGTCTGGGACTAGCGGGGGGGCCTAATGAGCAGTTCTTC. This encodes CASSLGLAGGPNEQFF.

The chain has TRBV10-3 and TRBJ2-7; 11 bases agree with TRBD1. The CDR3 contains 14 residues. V lost 7 bases, J lost 5 bases, and 7 bases stayed unmatched. Germline loops: CDR1 ENHRY, CDR2 SYGVKD. The CDR3 region is CAITQGQGGHEQYF. The DNA of the CDR3 is TGTGCCATCACCCAGGGACAGGGGGGCCACGAGCAGTACTTC.

This sequence joins TRBV4-1 and TRBJ2-7; the match to TRBD2 covers 11 bases. With V trimmed by 3 bases and J by 7 bases, 8 bases remained unmatched. This CDR3 has 15 residues. Germline assignment: CDR1 MGHRA and CDR2 YSYEKL. For the CDR3, the DNA is TGCGCCAGCAGCCAGGGACTAGCGGCTCCGCGAGAGCAGTACTTC. Its protein product is CASSQGLAAPREQYF.

This sequence joins TRBV27 and TRBJ1-2; TRBD1 aligns across 9 bases. The germline CDR1 and CDR2 sequences are MNHEY and SMNVEV (reference sequence). Trimming removed 5 bases from V and 2 bases from J; junction bases left unmatched: 9. This CDR3 region has 16 residues. The CDR3 DNA is TGTGCCAGCAGTGTCACCGGGACAGGGAGAAACTATGGCTACACCTTC. This sequence encodes CASSVTGTGRNYGYTF.

The chain uses TRBV30 and TRBJ2-3, with 9 bases lining up with TRBD2. CDR3 length equals 16 residues. V shed 2 bases, J shed 2 bases, and the junction held 8 bases outside the gene matches. Per the germline V gene, CDR1 is GTSNPN and CDR2 is SVGIG (reference sequence). The CDR3 protein is CAWSPRLAVNTDTQYF. CDR3 DNA: TGTGCCTGGAGTCCTAGACTAGCGGTTAACACAGATACGCAGTATTTT.

The V gene is TRBV7-9, the J gene TRBJ1-5; TRBD1 agrees at 7 bases. The germline CDR1 and CDR2 sequences are SEHNR and FQNEAQ (reference sequence). The V and J ends lost 3 bases and 3 bases, in that order; junction bases with no gene match: 2. The CDR3 spans 14 residues. The CDR3 bases are TGTGCCAGCAGCTTGGGACAGCTCAATCAGCCCCAGCATTTT. This codes for CASSLGQLNQPQHF.

The rearrangement links TRBV25-1 to TRBJ2-3; TRBD1 matches at 7 bases. Germline assignment: CDR1 MGHDK and CDR2 SYGVNS. V lost 6 bases, J lost 0 bases, and 3 bases stayed unmatched. The CDR3 loop spans 14 amino acids. The CDR3 loop is CASSLTGSTDTQYF. The CDR3 nucleotides are TGTGCCAGCAGCCTGACAGGGAGCACAGATACGCAGTATTTT.

A few counts support this clone. The CDR3 loop reads CASRREGGPGTDTQYF. The CDR3 DNA sequence: TGTGCCAGCAGGAGGGAGGGAGGGCCGGGCACAGATACGCAGTATTTT. The chain is built from TRBV9 and TRBJ2-3; 7 bases match TRBD2. CDR1 is SGDLS and CDR2 is YYNGEE in the germline V gene. V was clipped by 5 bases and J by 1 base; unmatched bases: 10. This CDR3 contains 16 residues.

The rearrangement joins TRBV28 to TRBJ1-4, with D unclear. V gave up 11 bases and J gave up 8 bases, with 9 bases separating them. The germline V gene has CDR1 MDHEN and CDR2 SYDVKM. The CDR3 has 10 amino acids. CDR3 coding DNA: TGTGCCGGTGGGAGGGAAAAACTGTTTTTT. Residues: CAGGREKLFF.

The chain carries TRBV29-1 and TRBJ2-3, with unresolved D. V shed 4 bases and J shed 0 bases, with 11 bases lying between them. The CDR3 is made up of 14 amino acids. From germline, CDR1 is SQVTM and CDR2 ANQGSEA. CDR3 amino acids: CSVVSRLSTDTQYF. CDR3 DNA sequence: TGCAGCGTTGTCTCTAGACTCAGCACAGATACGCAGTATTTT.

In DNA form, the CDR3 reads TGTGCCAGCAGTGAATCAGGGGGAAGTGCCTACGAGCAGTACTTC. Translation: CASSESGGSAYEQYF. The gene calls are TRBV6-1 and TRBJ2-7; 7 bases are a match to TRBD1. The CDR3 totals 15 residues. Germline V gene lookup returns CDR1 MNHNS and CDR2 SASEGT. V lost 2 bases to trimming and J lost 2 bases; unmatched junction nucleotides: 6.

The CDR3 sequence is CASRRFGEGETQYF. In nucleotides, the CDR3 is TGTGCCAGCAGACGGTTTGGGGAGGGAGAGACCCAGTACTTC. The V call is TRBV6-6, the J call TRBJ2-5, with 7 nucleotides matching TRBD2. Germline V gene sequence: CDR1 MNHNY, CDR2 SVGAGI (reference sequence). The CDR3 loop spans 14 amino acids. With 6 bases clipped from V and 4 bases from J, the junction kept 8 bases outside the gene matches.

V usage is TRBV4-1 and J usage is TRBJ1-1; D uncertain. The V end lost 1 base, the J end lost 1 base, and 7 bases lay between the germline ends. The CDR3 has 14 amino acids. Per the germline V gene, CDR1 is MGHRA and CDR2 is YSYEKL. The CDR3 sequence: CASSQGEANTEAFF. As DNA, the CDR3 is TGCGCCAGCAGCCAAGGGGAGGCGAACACTGAAGCTTTCTTT.

In its sample, this clone was seen many times. The chain joins TRBV28 to TRBJ2-1, with 11 nucleotides matching TRBD2. CDR1 is MDHEN and CDR2 is SYDVKM in the germline V gene. V shed 5 bases, J shed 9 bases, and the junction held 15 bases outside the gene matches. The CDR3 covers 17 residues. The CDR3 coding sequence is TGTGCCAGCAGTCCCTCGAGTAGCGGGGGGGCCTACGGTGAGCAGTTCTTC. Amino acids: CASSPSSSGGAYGEQFF.

The chain couples TRBV6-5 to TRBJ1-3, with D maybe TRBD1 (5 bases). V was cut by 7 bases and J by 4 bases, with 14 bases left in between. CDR1 is MNHEY, CDR2 SVGAGI, per germline. The length of the CDR3 is 14 residues. DNA of the CDR3: TGTGCCAGCAAAACGGGGGTATCAGGAAACACCATATATTTT. Translated, it gives CASKTGVSGNTIYF.